These 30 T cell receptor beta chains originate from one sample sequenced in a study of metastatic and nonmetastatic thyroid tumors. Every patient underwent thyroid surgery untreated. TCRdb re-analyzed the PCR reads through MiXCR. The sample records roughly 70,000 clones, roughly a sixth being singletons. The sample comprised blood. These receptor sequences come from a female donor with papillary thyroid cancer or a benign thyroid nodule (not recorded which). Some clones in this sample may be carry-over from other donors' samples.

This chain joins TRBV30 and TRBJ2-7; 12 bases are a match to TRBD2. CDR1 is GTSNPN, CDR2 SVGIG, per germline (reference sequence). Germline trimming cut 5 bases from V and 5 bases from J; bases unmatched to any gene: 16. CDR3 length: 17 residues. The CDR3 nucleotides are TGTGCCTGGGGATCCGGGGCTAGCGGGAGGGCCTACCACGAGCAGTACTTC. Translating it yields CAWGSGASGRAYHEQYF.

Many counts were recorded for this clone. A clone one base away is much larger, so this may be a read error. Different DNA sequences within this sample yield the same CDR3. The J gene is TRBJ1-6, the V gene TRBV28; D unclear. Germline lookup yields CDR1 MDHEN and CDR2 SYDVKM. Trimming removed 4 bases from V and 13 bases from J, with 17 bases in between. CDR3 length equals 14 residues. The CDR3 nucleotides are TGTGCCAGCAGTTCCCCTGGACCGTACAGTCCCCTCCACTTT. Translating it yields CASSSPGPYSPLHF.

This clone appeared many times. The gene calls are TRBV20-1 and TRBJ1-4; no firm D call. This CDR3 is 15 amino acids long. V gave up 5 bases and J gave up 3 bases, with 16 bases separating them. Germline loops: CDR1 DFQATT, CDR2 SNEGSKA (reference sequence). The CDR3 DNA reads TGCAGTGCTGCGATTCCCGGGAGGGCTAATGAAAAACTGTTTTTT. It specifies CSAAIPGRANEKLFF.

This clone appeared many times. J is TRBJ2-1 and V is TRBV14; D might be TRBD2 (6 bases). Germline-derived CDR1 and CDR2 are SGHDN and FVKESK. Trimming shortened V by 4 bases and J by 11 bases, and 18 bases separated the two germline ends. CDR3 length: 14 amino acids. CDR3 DNA: TGTGCCAGCAGCCCCGATGCCATGGCGGGAAAGCAGTTCTTC. This sequence encodes CASSPDAMAGKQFF.

J is TRBJ2-7 and V is TRBV20-1, with a weak D call TRBD2 (6 bases). The germline gives CDR1 DFQATT, CDR2 SNEGSKA (reference sequence). The CDR3 covers 19 residues. V shed 0 bases and J shed 3 bases, with 27 bases lying between them. The CDR3 region is CSARDLDGGWPNWNYEQYF. In DNA, the CDR3 is TGCAGTGCTAGAGATCTTGACGGGGGATGGCCAAATTGGAACTACGAGCAGTACTTC.

This clone has ten or more counts. Written as DNA, the CDR3 is TGTGCCAGCACCCCCCGGTTTCAGCTCTACGAGCAGTACTTC. Translated: CASTPRFQLYEQYF. J is TRBJ2-7 and V is TRBV6-2 or TRBV6-3; D remains ambiguous. There are 14 residues in the CDR3. V lost 7 bases, J lost 3 bases, and 16 bases lay in between. The V gene's germline CDR1 is MNHEY and CDR2 SVGEGT.

The table lists this clone with a few counts. The rearrangement links TRBV28 to TRBJ1-2; possibly TRBD1 for D (5 bases). CDR3 length equals 18 residues. With 0 bases removed from V and 0 bases from J, the gap between germline ends came to 17 bases. Germline-derived CDR1 and CDR2 are MDHEN and SYDVKM. CDR3 region: CASSLWGVSDTTNYGYTF. The CDR3 bases are TGTGCCAGCAGTTTATGGGGTGTGTCGGACACTACTAACTATGGCTACACCTTC.

This clone was seen many times. The V call is TRBV24-1, the J call TRBJ2-1; the D is unclear. The germline CDR1 and CDR2 sequences are KGHDR and SFDVKD. This CDR3 has 11 residues. V was trimmed by 1 base and J by 8 bases, leaving 2 bases between them. CDR3 residues: CATSDFYEQFF. The CDR3 nucleotides read TGTGCCACCAGTGATTTCTATGAGCAGTTCTTC.

Ten or more counts support this clone. This CDR3 reads CASSLVLGTEAFF. The CDR3 bases are TGTGCCAGCAGCTTAGTGTTGGGCACTGAAGCTTTCTTT. The V gene is TRBV7-6, the J gene TRBJ1-1; the D is unclear. The length of the CDR3 is 13 residues. CDR1 SGHVS and CDR2 FNYEAQ come from the germline V gene. Between the trimmed V and J ends, which lost 1 base and 4 bases, there was a span of 7 bases.

This clone has more than one count but fewer than ten. This clone may be a read error of a much larger clone one base away. In the same sample, other DNA sequences code for this CDR3. This chain uses TRBV20-1 with TRBJ2-7, with D tentatively TRBD2 (6 bases). CDR1 and CDR2 (germline): DFQATT, SNEGSKA (reference sequence). The CDR3 totals 14 residues. CDR3 in amino acids: CSAREREDRYEQYF. As DNA, the CDR3 is TGCAGTGCTAGAGAGCGGGAAGATCGGTACGAGCAATACTTC.

In this sample, this clone turned up many times. The gene calls are TRBV7-8 and TRBJ2-1, with TRBD1 matching 9 bases. The CDR3 is made up of 16 amino acids. Trimming at V came to 5 bases and at J to 8 bases, leaving 13 bases not matched to a gene. Per the germline V gene, CDR1 is SGHVS and CDR2 is FQNEAQ. This CDR3 reads CASSRKTGTGRDEQFF. In DNA, the CDR3 is TGTGCCAGCAGCCGAAAGACCGGGACAGGGAGGGATGAGCAGTTCTTC.

The chain recombines TRBV20-1 with TRBJ2-5; D is uncertain. The CDR3 runs 15 residues. Germline CDR1 and CDR2: DFQATT and SNEGSKA (reference sequence). Trimming shortened V by 5 bases and J by 5 bases, and 21 bases separated the two germline ends. The CDR3 spells CSAGRDIESWETQYF. In DNA, the CDR3 is TGCAGTGCTGGAAGAGATATTGAGTCATGGGAGACCCAGTACTTC.

This sequence joins TRBV11-2 and TRBJ1-2; D is uncertain. The CDR3 is made up of 13 amino acids. Germline CDR1 SGHAT, CDR2 FQNNGV. Trimming removed 2 bases at V and 8 bases at J, with 12 bases between. The CDR3 region is CASSLSAERGYTF. CDR3 bases: TGTGCCAGCAGCTTATCGGCGGAGCGGGGCTACACCTTC.

This clone was observed many times. This chain uses TRBV30 with TRBJ2-7, with 8 bases aligning to TRBD1. The CDR3 runs 15 residues. V lost 2 bases, J lost 2 bases, and 8 bases stayed unmatched. CDR1 and CDR2 from the germline V gene are GTSNPN and SVGIG (reference sequence). The CDR3 DNA reads TGTGCCTGGAGTTCCAGGGGGACAGGAGCCTACGAGCAGTACTTC. This translates into CAWSSRGTGAYEQYF.

This clone was seen just once. The chain combines TRBV18 with TRBJ1-5; D is possibly TRBD1 (5 bases). The CDR3 covers 15 residues. Trimming took 3 bases from V and 7 from J, leaving 16 bases between them. The germline V gene has CDR1 KGHSH and CDR2 LQKENI. As DNA, the CDR3 is TGTGCCAGCTCACCTTTTATAGGGGAAAGCCAGCCCCAGCATTTT. The encoded protein is CASSPFIGESQPQHF.

This clone was seen repeatedly, ten times or more. The identical CDR3 is also encoded by other nucleotide sequences in the sample. The V and J genes are TRBV21-1 and TRBJ2-1; whether TRBD2, the table's D call, matches the DNA was not checked. TRBV21-1 is a pseudogene locus. The CDR3 has 19 residues. DNA for the CDR3: TGTGCCAGCAGACTCGGACAGGGAGTAGCGGGAGGGTTTAGCAATGAGCAGTTCTTC. Its protein is CASRLGQGVAGGFSNEQFF.

The table lists this clone with many counts. The V call is TRBV7-9, the J call TRBJ2-1, with TRBD1 matching 9 bases. The V and J ends lost 4 bases and 7 bases, in that order; junction bases with no gene match: 8. In germline, CDR1 is SEHNR, CDR2 FQNEAQ (reference sequence). The CDR3 loop spans 15 amino acids. CDR3 DNA sequence: TGTGCCAGCAGCTCTACAGGGGGCAGGGAGAATGAGCAGTTCTTC. Amino acids: CASSSTGGRENEQFF.

This chain uses TRBV6-1 with TRBJ1-5; D is ambiguous. The CDR3 runs to 16 residues. Germline V gene data show CDR1 as MNHNS and CDR2 as SASEGT. The germline V and J ends were trimmed by 4 bases and 0 bases, with 13 bases remaining between them. The CDR3 sequence: CASSGLTAHSNQPQHF. The DNA for the CDR3 is TGTGCCAGCAGTGGCCTCACGGCCCATAGCAATCAGCCCCAGCATTTT.

This clone was observed a handful of times. A read error may be the cause here, since a much bigger clone is one base away. The CDR3 reads CASSPTSGGYNEHFF. CDR3 DNA: TGTGCCAGCAGTCCGACTAGCGGGGGCTACAATGAGCATTTCTTC. The V gene is TRBV6-1, the J gene TRBJ2-1; 12 bases align to TRBD2. This CDR3 has 15 residues. Germline V gene sequence: CDR1 MNHNS, CDR2 SASEGT.

Many counts were recorded for this clone. This rearrangement joins TRBV12-3 or TRBV12-4 to TRBJ1-1; TRBD1 might be the D (6 bases). CDR3 length: 12 amino acids. The germline V and J ends were trimmed by 6 bases and 5 bases, with 10 bases remaining between them. CDR3 sequence (DNA): TGTGCCAGCAGATTCACAGGGACTGAAGCTTTCTTT. Translating gives CASRFTGTEAFF.

This clone was observed many times. This chain joins TRBV5-4 and TRBJ2-7; D possibly uses TRBD1 or TRBD2 (5 bases each). The CDR3 covers 15 residues. V lost 3 bases to trimming and J lost 0 bases, with 13 bases between them. The germline gives CDR1 SGHNT, CDR2 YYREEE (reference sequence). The CDR3 loop reads CASSSGIQDSYEQYF. The DNA for the CDR3 is TGTGCCAGCAGCTCGGGAATACAGGACTCCTACGAGCAGTACTTC.

This clone was seen ten or more times. This rearrangement joins TRBV12-3 or TRBV12-4 to TRBJ2-1, with D possibly being TRBD2 (6 bases). Between the trimmed V and J ends, which lost 4 bases and 7 bases, there was a span of 14 bases. CDR3 length equals 14 residues. The chain's CDR3 is CASSSWDSSNEQFF. DNA for the CDR3: TGTGCCAGCAGTTCTTGGGACTCCTCAAATGAGCAGTTCTTC.

The table lists this clone with many counts. The V and J genes are TRBV27 and TRBJ2-7, with 8 bases matching TRBD2. From germline, CDR1 is MNHEY and CDR2 SMNVEV (reference sequence). The V segment lost 5 bases and the J segment 4 bases; nucleotides outside the gene matches: 10. The length of the CDR3 is 15 residues. CDR3 protein: CASSLASGSGYEQYF. The CDR3 DNA reads as TGTGCCAGCAGTCTTGCGAGCGGGAGCGGGTACGAGCAGTACTTC.

This clone was recorded many times. This sequence joins TRBV7-2 and TRBJ2-7; D could derive from TRBD1 or TRBD2 (5 bases each). In germline, CDR1 is SGHTA, CDR2 FQGNSA. V was pared by 2 bases and J by 4 bases, with 15 bases between. The CDR3 runs to 15 residues. The CDR3 DNA sequence: TGTGCCAGCAGCTTAAGTGGGACGGGGATTTACGAGCAGTACTTC. Its translation: CASSLSGTGIYEQYF. The full variable domain, in which reference TRBV7-2 and TRBJ2-7 provide the parts outside the CDR3, is GAGVSQSPSNKVTEKGKDVELRCDPISGHTALYWYRQSLGQGLEFLIYFQGNSAPDKSGLPSDRFSAERTGGSVSTLTIQRTQQEDSAVYLCASSLSGTGIYEQYFGPGTRLTVT.

This clone has a count of ten or more. The V and J genes are TRBV20-1 and TRBJ1-1, with no clear D. CDR1 DFQATT and CDR2 SNEGSKA come from the germline V gene (reference sequence). V dropped 3 bases and J dropped 4 bases, with 15 bases sitting between them. CDR3 length: 14 residues. Here the CDR3 DNA reads TGCAGTGCTAGGGGCAGGTCCTTGAGCACTGAAGCTTTCTTT. Protein: CSARGRSLSTEAFF.

This clone has just a few counts. A much bigger clone sits one base away, suggesting this may be a read error. Different DNA sequences within this sample yield the same CDR3. CDR3 DNA sequence: TGTGCCAGCAGCTTAACGGGAGGCACAGATACGCAGTATTTC. Amino acid sequence: CASSLTGGTDTQYF. The V and J genes are TRBV7-3 and TRBJ2-3, with D perhaps matching TRBD2 (6 bases). The CDR3 is 14 amino acids. Germline values: CDR1 SGHTA, CDR2 FQGTGA.

This clone was seen repeatedly, ten times or more. The chain employs TRBV18 and TRBJ2-1; the match to TRBD2 covers 15 bases. The V and J ends lost 2 bases and 6 bases, in that order; junction bases with no gene match: 8. The CDR3 consists of 18 residues. Germline V gives CDR1 KGHSH, CDR2 LQKENI. The CDR3 sequence: CASSPKGLAGGLGNEQFF. The CDR3 DNA is TGTGCCAGCTCACCAAAGGGACTAGCGGGAGGTCTAGGCAATGAGCAGTTCTTC.

This clone was observed a handful of times. The genes are TRBV9 and TRBJ2-7; 7 bases agree with TRBD2. This CDR3 contains 14 residues. CDR1 is SGDLS, CDR2 YYNGEE, per germline. Trimming at V came to 0 bases and at J to 5 bases, leaving 5 bases not matched to a gene. DNA for the CDR3: TGTGCCAGCAGCGTAGGGGCGGGGGACCACGAGCAGTACTTC. Translated, it gives CASSVGAGDHEQYF.

This clone came up a few times. V usage is TRBV27 and J usage is TRBJ2-1; 9 bases are shared with TRBD2. The V and J ends lost 3 bases and 8 bases, in that order; junction bases with no gene match: 2. The CDR3 covers 13 residues. Germline CDR1 and CDR2: MNHEY and SMNVEV (reference sequence). The CDR3 protein is CASSLLAGYEQFF. CDR3 nucleotide sequence: TGTGCCAGCAGTTTGCTAGCGGGGTATGAGCAGTTCTTC.

This clone was recorded at least ten times. The chain joins TRBV7-9 to TRBJ2-1; D is undetermined. V lost 1 base and J lost 8, with 6 bases in between. Germline values: CDR1 SEHNR, CDR2 FQNEAQ (reference sequence). The CDR3 loop spans 12 amino acids. The CDR3 coding sequence is TGTGCCAGCAGCTTAGTTCTAGATGAGCAGTTCTTC. Its protein is CASSLVLDEQFF.